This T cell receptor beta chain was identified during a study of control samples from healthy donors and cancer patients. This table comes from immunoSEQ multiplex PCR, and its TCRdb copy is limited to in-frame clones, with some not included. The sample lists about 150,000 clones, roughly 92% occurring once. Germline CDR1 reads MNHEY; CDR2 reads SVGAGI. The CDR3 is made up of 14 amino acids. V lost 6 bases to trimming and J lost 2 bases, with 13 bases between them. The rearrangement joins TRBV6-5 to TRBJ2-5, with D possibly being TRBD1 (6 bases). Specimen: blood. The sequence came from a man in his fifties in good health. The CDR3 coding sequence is TGTGCCAGCAGCCGGTCCGGGACACAAGAGACCCAGTACTTC. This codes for CASSRSGTQETQYF.